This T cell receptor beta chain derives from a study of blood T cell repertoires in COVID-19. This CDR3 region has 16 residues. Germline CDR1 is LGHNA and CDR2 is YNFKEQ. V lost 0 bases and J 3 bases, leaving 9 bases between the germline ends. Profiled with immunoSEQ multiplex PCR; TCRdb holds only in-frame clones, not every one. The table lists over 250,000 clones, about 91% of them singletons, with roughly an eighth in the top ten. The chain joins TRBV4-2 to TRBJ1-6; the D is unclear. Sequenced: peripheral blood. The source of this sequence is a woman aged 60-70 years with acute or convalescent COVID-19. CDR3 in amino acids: CASSQEARNYNSPLHF. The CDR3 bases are TGTGCCAGCAGCCAAGAAGCCCGAAACTATAATTCACCCCTCCACTTT.